This paragraph covers one TCR beta chain sequence. The antigen this receptor binds is unknown. The record has no base qualities; no much larger clone is one base away. The data are from a study of T cell responses to AZD1222 COVID-19 vaccine (dated by TCRdb to 2020 to 2023). Looking at the study overall: AZD1222 recipients given second doses at about 4 weeks or at about 12 weeks were pooled, since spike-specific TCR depth and breadth were not found to differ between the two schedules. A total of 230 to 250 trial participants underwent TCR sequencing, of whom around 200 received two doses of AZD1222 and around 26 received two doses of the MenACWY control vaccine. Trial participants were enrolled into age subgroups of 18-55, 56-69 and 70-plus years, which contained about 150, 28 and 57 TCR-sequenced participants, respectively.

In light of the paper, this sample's time point label describes: baseline before first vaccination. Samples from vaccinated people were obtained from the UK trials COV001 and COV002, which included a single-blind randomized controlled phase 2/3 trial of AZD1222 (ChAdOx1 nCoV-19) in healthy adults. Trial participant PBMC samples were collected at day 0 and day 28 after the second dose for TCRbeta chain sequencing. The paper as a whole reports these results and caveats: After two AZD1222 doses, spike-specific TCR breadth and depth were significantly higher than at day 0 and than in MenACWY recipients. Participants were mostly white British, with more females than males. The authors suggested clonal diversity may have been underestimated. Conclusions about previously exposed vaccinees were limited because only a handful of AZD1222 recipients were SARS-CoV-2 seropositive at baseline. Because no samples from the day 14 peak response were available, repertoires could be characterized only after the peak T cell response. Epitopes outside the regions mutated in the B.1.351 and B.1.1.7 variants were reportedly recognized by nearly half of the unique spike-specific TCRs. CD4 TCRs associated with the vaccine covered the entire spike protein, and the dominant responses were in regions 160-218 and 743-854. In the small 56-69-year group, the increase in depth fell short of significance, most likely because of low power.

The CDR3 regions of human TCRbeta chains were analyzed by immunosequencing. The original methods were these. TCRs in the repertoires were matched against a reference library of SARS-CoV-2-specific TCRs that had been generated with the MIRA antigen-specificity platform. Breadth meant the fraction of unique TCRs that were SARS-CoV-2-associated, whereas depth meant the fraction of total T cells that were SARS-CoV-2-associated. Using the MIRA data, every spike-specific TCR was mapped to the spike region that the TCR reacted to and assigned to either a CD4 or a CD8 class. Log10-transformed breadth and depth values were compared by one-way ANOVA with Sidak's multiple comparisons tests. TCRdb stores this immuneACCESS table with in-frame sequences only. Part of the clones is absent; in the studies checked, under half of the shortfall reflects unresolved V genes, and no reason is known for the rest. The V and J calls and clone size are taken from that table; D and trimming were inferred from the DNA. The sample table lists fewer than 110,000 clones, more than 85% of them with a count of one. The ten top clones hold approximately 15% of the sample.

The sequencing here drew on peripheral blood, taken on day 0 of AZD1222 vaccination. The TCR comes from an adult in good health.

CDR3 sequence: CASSYAGGPLTGELFF. The DNA is TGTGCCAGCAGTTACGCGGGAGGGCCTTTAACCGGGGAGCTGTTTTTT. This chain is built from TRBV6-5 and TRBJ2-2; the central 9 bases match TRBD2. The junction shows trimming of 2 bases on V and 5 bases on J, and the gene matches do not reach 6 bases of it. From the cysteine through the phenylalanine, the CDR3 covers 16 amino acids. Only the CDR3 part of the read is kept: 48 bases, read in frame from the first base. CDR1 and CDR2 were assigned from the germline V gene as MNHEY and SVGAGI.